This TCR beta chain was captured in a study of shared clonotypes between healthy human individuals. Study background: Donor ages ranged 18 to 49 years: a couple of women, a few men. Points from the study as a whole: Incomplete sequencing of sorted subsets was indicated by rarefaction despite large depth.

On this clone: The target antigen is unknown.

The donors, all of them Caucasian adults, lived in Nashville, Tennessee. V gave up 2 bases and J gave up 3 bases, with 6 bases separating them. The germline V gene has CDR1 SGHKS and CDR2 YYEKEE (reference sequence). The CDR3 has 12 amino acids. Splitting of each subset's genomic DNA was done evenly across several immunoSEQ plates. Profiling relied on immunoSEQ multiplex PCR, and the TCRdb table lists in-frame clones only, not all of them. The sample consists of 550,000 to 700,000 clones, approximately 73% of them appearing once. The sequence came from a woman in her twenties or thirties in good health. The sample was memory CD4+ T cells sorted from blood. Described subset: CD45RA-negative fraction. J is TRBJ2-7 and V is TRBV5-5, with D hard to call. As DNA, the CDR3 is TGTGCCAGCAGCTTTGGGGTCTACGAGCAGTACTTC. This encodes CASSFGVYEQYF.